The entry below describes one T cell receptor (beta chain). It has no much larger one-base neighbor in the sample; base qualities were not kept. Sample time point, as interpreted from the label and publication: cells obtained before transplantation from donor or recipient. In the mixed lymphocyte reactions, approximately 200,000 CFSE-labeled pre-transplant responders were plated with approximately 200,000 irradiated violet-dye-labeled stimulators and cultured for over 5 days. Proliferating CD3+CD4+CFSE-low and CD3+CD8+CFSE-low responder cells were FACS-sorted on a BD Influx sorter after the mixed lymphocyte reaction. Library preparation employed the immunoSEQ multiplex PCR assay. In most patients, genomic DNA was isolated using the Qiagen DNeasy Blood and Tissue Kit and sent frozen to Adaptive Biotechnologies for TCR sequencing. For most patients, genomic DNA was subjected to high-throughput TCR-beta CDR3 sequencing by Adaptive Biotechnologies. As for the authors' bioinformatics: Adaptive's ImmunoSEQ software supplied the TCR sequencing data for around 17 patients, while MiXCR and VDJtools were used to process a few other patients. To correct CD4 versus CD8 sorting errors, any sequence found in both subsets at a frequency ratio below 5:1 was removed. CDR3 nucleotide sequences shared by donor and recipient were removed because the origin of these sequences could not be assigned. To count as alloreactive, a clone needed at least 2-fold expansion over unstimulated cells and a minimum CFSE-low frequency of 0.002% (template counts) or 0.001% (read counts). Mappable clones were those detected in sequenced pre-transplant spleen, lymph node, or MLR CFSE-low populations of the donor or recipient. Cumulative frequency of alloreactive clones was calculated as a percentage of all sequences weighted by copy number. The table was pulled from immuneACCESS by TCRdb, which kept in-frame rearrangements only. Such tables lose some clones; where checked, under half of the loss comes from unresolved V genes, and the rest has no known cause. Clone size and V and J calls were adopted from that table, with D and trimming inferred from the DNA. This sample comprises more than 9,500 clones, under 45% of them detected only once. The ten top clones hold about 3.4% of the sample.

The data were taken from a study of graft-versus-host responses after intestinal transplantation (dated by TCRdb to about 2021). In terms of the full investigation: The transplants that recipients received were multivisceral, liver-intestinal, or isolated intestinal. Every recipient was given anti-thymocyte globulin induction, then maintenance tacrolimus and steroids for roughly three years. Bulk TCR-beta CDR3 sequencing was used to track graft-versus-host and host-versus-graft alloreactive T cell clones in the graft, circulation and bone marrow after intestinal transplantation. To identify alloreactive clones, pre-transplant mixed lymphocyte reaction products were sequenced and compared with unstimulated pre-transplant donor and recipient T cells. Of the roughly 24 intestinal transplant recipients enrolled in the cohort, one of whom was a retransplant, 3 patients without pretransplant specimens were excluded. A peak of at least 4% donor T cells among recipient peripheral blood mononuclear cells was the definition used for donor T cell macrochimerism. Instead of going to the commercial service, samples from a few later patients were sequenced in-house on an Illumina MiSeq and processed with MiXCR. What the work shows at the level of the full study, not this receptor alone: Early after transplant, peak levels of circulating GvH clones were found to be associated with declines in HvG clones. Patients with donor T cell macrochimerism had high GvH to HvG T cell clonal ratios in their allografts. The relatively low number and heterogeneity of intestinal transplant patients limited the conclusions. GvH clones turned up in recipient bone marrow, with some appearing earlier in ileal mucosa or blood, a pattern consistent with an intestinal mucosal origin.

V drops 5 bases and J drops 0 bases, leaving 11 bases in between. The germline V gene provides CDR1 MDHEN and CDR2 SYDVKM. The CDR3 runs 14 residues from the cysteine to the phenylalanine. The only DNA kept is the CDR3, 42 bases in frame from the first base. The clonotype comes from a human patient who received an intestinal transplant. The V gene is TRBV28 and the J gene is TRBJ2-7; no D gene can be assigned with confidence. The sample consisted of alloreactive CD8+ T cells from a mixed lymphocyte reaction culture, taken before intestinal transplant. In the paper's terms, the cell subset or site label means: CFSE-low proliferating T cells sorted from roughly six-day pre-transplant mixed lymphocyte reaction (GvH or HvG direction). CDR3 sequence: CASSNWTGSYEQYF. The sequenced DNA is TGTGCCAGCAGTAATTGGACGGGCTCCTACGAGCAGTACTTC.